These 3 T cell receptor beta chains originate from one sample sequenced in a study of T cell repertoires in aging, cancer and after chemotherapy. Peripheral blood genomic DNA, not sorted cells or RNA, was the template. Rearranged V-D-J TRB sequences were amplified with a mixed TRB-A/B primer pool. TCRdb itself ran the multiplex PCR reads through MiXCR, one entry per CDR3 protein. The sample records roughly 2,900 distinct CDR3 sequences, 30% being singletons. Input material: blood. The source is a human donor with a solid tumor.

The table lists this clonotype with a few counts. The rearrangement links TRBV20-1 to TRBJ2-5; D possibly corresponds to TRBD2 (6 bases). The CDR3 has 16 residues. CDR1 is DFQATT and CDR2 is SNEGSKA in the germline V gene (reference sequence). Trimming pared 1 base from V and 1 base from J, leaving 16 bases between. In nucleotides, the CDR3 is TGCAGTGCTAGAGCCCCCTTCTCCGGGAGCCAAGAGACCCAGTACTTC. Its protein product is CSARAPFSGSQETQYF.

The table lists this clonotype with a few counts. This chain uses TRBV30 with TRBJ2-1, with D unclear. CDR1 and CDR2 (germline): GTSNPN, SVGIG (reference sequence). Trimming shortened V by 8 bases and J by 0 bases, and 11 bases separated the two germline ends. The CDR3 totals 13 residues. In DNA form, the CDR3 reads TGTGCCCTGGGCAGGAGCTCCTACAATGAGCAGTTCTTC. It specifies CALGRSSYNEQFF.

The chain is built from TRBV7-9 and TRBJ2-7; 8 positions match TRBD1. The ends lost 2 bases at V and 2 bases at J; junction bases unmatched: 5. The CDR3 runs to 15 residues. CDR1 SEHNR and CDR2 FQNEAQ come from the germline V gene (reference sequence). In DNA, the CDR3 is TGTGCCAGCAGCTTACCCCTGACAGGGGCCTACGAGCAGTACTTC. Translating it yields CASSLPLTGAYEQYF.